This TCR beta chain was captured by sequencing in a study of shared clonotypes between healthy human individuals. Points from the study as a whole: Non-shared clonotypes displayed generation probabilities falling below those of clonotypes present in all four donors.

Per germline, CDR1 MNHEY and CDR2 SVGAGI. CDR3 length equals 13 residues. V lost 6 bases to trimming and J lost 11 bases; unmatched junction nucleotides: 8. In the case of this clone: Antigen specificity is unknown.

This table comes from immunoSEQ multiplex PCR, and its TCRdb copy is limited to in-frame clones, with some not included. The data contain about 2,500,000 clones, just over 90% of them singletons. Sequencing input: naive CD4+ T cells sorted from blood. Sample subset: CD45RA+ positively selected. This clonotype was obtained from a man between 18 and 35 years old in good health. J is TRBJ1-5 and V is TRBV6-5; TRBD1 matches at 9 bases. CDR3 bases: TGTGCCAGCAGAGGGACAGGGACAGTTTCCCAGCATTTT. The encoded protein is CASRGTGTVSQHF.